This paragraph reports one T cell receptor beta chain. Its antigen is not identified. Germline loops: CDR1 LNHNV, CDR2 YYDKDF (reference sequence). The V gene end was trimmed by 3 bases and the J gene end by 2 bases; junction bases not matched to a gene: 6. CDR3 size: 16 residues. PCR was performed using 60 Vbeta and 13 Jbeta primers. Using immunoSEQ multiplex PCR, the repertoire was profiled, and TCRdb retains in-frame clones only, with some absent. The sample lists 200,000 or so clones, 82% occurring once. The sample belongs to a study of cytomegalovirus exposure and HLA in healthy donors. The overall study: Early released data comprised around 79 million unique TCRs from HLA-typed donors. Study observations and caveats: Accurate predictions that matched the HLA-A and HLA-B alleles of most subjects were reportedly made from TCR beta sequences. A few chains linked to CMV were shown in vitro to be specific for CMV antigens.

Sequences were obtained from PBMCs. This clonotype was obtained from a woman between 50 and 59 years old in good health and CMV-seropositive. The chain links TRBV15 to TRBJ2-3; TRBD1 matches at 9 bases. Written as DNA, the CDR3 is TGTGCCACCAGCAGCCCAGGGGACAGGGCCACAGATACGCAGTATTTT. It specifies CATSSPGDRATDTQYF. Full variable domain (outside the CDR3, taken from reference TRBV15 and TRBJ2-3): DAMVIQNPRYQVTQFGKPVTLSCSQTLNHNVMYWYQQKSSQAPKLLFHYYDKDFNNEADTPDNFQSRRPNTSFCFLDIRSPGLGDTAMYLCATSSPGDRATDTQYFGPGTRLTVL.